This T cell receptor beta chain appears in the sequencing data of a study of blood T cell repertoires in COVID-19. Study summary: The analysed material was cDNA or gDNA that came from T cells, B-cell-depleted T cells, or PBMCs.

Germline CDR1 is MNHEY and CDR2 is SVGAGI. This CDR3 has 14 amino acids. Trimming removed 5 bases from V and 0 bases from J, with 10 bases in between. In the authors' workflow: Amplification of reference gene primers was used by the study to estimate nucleated cell counts. Assay used: immunoSEQ multiplex PCR; TCRdb lists only in-frame clones, some missing. The V and J calls and clone size were taken over from that table, and D and trimming were inferred from the DNA. The repertoire consists of about 87,000 clones, with about four fifths occurring once and the leading ten covering more than 2%. This receptor was taken from a woman aged 70-85 years with acute or convalescent COVID-19. The sample taken for sequencing was peripheral blood. The chain carries TRBV6-5 and TRBJ1-1; D might be TRBD1 (5 bases). The CDR3 DNA sequence: TGTGCCAGCAGTAGAGACAGCTTGAACACTGAAGCTTTCTTT. Its translation: CASSRDSLNTEAFF.